The 15 T cell receptor beta chains reported below all come from one sample, sequenced in a study of blood T cell repertoires in COVID-19. Sequenced by immunoSEQ multiplex PCR; TCRdb stores in-frame clones only, minus some. This sample has some 220,000 clones; roughly 80% occur once, and the top ten carry roughly 7%. The sample comprised peripheral blood. The receptors come from a woman aged 65 to 85 with acute or convalescent COVID-19.

This rearrangement joins TRBV7-9 to TRBJ1-5, with D maybe TRBD1 (5 bases). CDR3 length equals 12 residues. Germline assignment: CDR1 SEHNR and CDR2 FQNEAQ (reference sequence). The V end lost 5 bases, the J end lost 11 bases, and 13 bases lay between the germline ends. CDR3 coding DNA: TGTGCCAGCAGCCGGGACTCCTGGGCCCAGCATTTT. As protein: CASSRDSWAQHF.

The rearrangement links TRBV18 to TRBJ2-1; TRBD2 matches 12 bases. This CDR3 is built from 14 residues. The V gene's germline CDR1 is KGHSH and CDR2 LQKENI. V shed 3 bases and J 7 bases; nucleotides not matched to a gene: 1. The CDR3 nucleotides are TGTGCCAGCTCACCGACTAGCGGGGGAAATGAGCAGTTCTTC. Translated: CASSPTSGGNEQFF.

This rearrangement joins TRBV18 to TRBJ2-1; TRBD2 is a possible D gene (6 bases). V shed 3 bases and J shed 8 bases, with 17 bases lying between them. CDR3 size: 15 residues. The germline CDR1 and CDR2 sequences are KGHSH and LQKENI. In DNA, the CDR3 is TGTGCCAGCTCACCGGGGACTGCTGCTCGGGATGAGCAGTTCTTC. It is translated as CASSPGTAARDEQFF.

The J gene is TRBJ1-2, the V gene TRBV5-1; D is possibly TRBD1 (5 bases). Germline-derived CDR1 and CDR2 are SGHRS and YFSETQ. V was clipped by 2 bases and J by 5 bases, with 16 bases between them. The CDR3 runs 15 residues. CDR3 sequence: CASSLRREKGYGYTF. The CDR3 DNA reads TGCGCCAGCAGCTTAAGGCGAGAAAAGGGGTATGGCTACACCTTC.

The chain has TRBV4-3 and TRBJ2-3; possibly TRBD2 for D (6 bases). Trimming shortened V by 5 bases and J by 1 base, and 13 bases separated the two germline ends. The CDR3 length is 15 residues. CDR1 and CDR2 from the germline V gene are LGHNA and YSLEER. For the CDR3, the DNA is TGCGCCAGCAGCTTCCGGGACTTGGGCACAGATACGCAGTATTTT. Its translation is CASSFRDLGTDTQYF.

The V call is TRBV11-3, the J call TRBJ2-2, with D hard to call. This CDR3 comprises 14 residues. Germline lookup yields CDR1 SGHNT and CDR2 YENEEA. V was shortened by 0 bases and J by 3 bases, with 5 bases between the two germline ends. The DNA of the CDR3 is TGTGCCAGCAGCTTAGAGCAGTACACCGGGGAGCTGTTTTTT. This encodes CASSLEQYTGELFF. Together with reference TRBV11-3 and TRBJ2-2, the CDR3 gives the full variable domain: EAGVVQSPRYKIIEKKQPVAFWCNPISGHNTLYWYLQNLGQGPELLIRYENEEAVDDSQLPKDRFSAERLKGVDSTLKIQPAELGDSAVYLCASSLEQYTGELFFGEGSRLTVL.

The genes are TRBV29-1 and TRBJ2-3, with 13 bases matching TRBD2. There are 16 residues in the CDR3. V shed 3 bases and J 5 bases; nucleotides not matched to a gene: 8. Germline V lookup: CDR1 SQVTM, CDR2 ANQGSEA. This chain's CDR3 is CSVEGLAGPPGDTQYF. CDR3 in DNA: TGCAGCGTTGAGGGACTAGCGGGGCCCCCAGGAGATACGCAGTATTTT.

This clone was found a few times. This chain uses TRBV7-2 with TRBJ1-5; 11 nucleotides align to TRBD1. The CDR3 runs 15 residues. CDR1 SGHTA and CDR2 FQGNSA come from the germline V gene. J lost 6 bases, V lost 5 bases, and 6 bases had no gene match. For the CDR3, the DNA is TGTGCCAGCAGCCTAGGGGGACAGGGGGGTCAGCCCCAGCATTTT. It yields the protein CASSLGGQGGQPQHF.

The chain joins TRBV9 to TRBJ2-1; D possibly corresponds to TRBD2 (5 bases). Trimming cost V 3 bases and J 5 bases, with 15 bases left between them. The CDR3 has 15 amino acids. Germline CDR1 SGDLS, CDR2 YYNGEE. CDR3 coding DNA: TGTGCCAGCAGCGCCGGGATCCGAGGCGACAATGAGCAGTTCTTC. This gives the protein CASSAGIRGDNEQFF. The full variable domain, in which reference TRBV9 and TRBJ2-1 provide the parts outside the CDR3, is DSGVTQTPKHLITATGQRVTLRCSPRSGDLSVYWYQQSLDQGLQFLIQYYNGEERAKGNILERFSAQQFPDLHSELNLSSLELGDSALYFCASSAGIRGDNEQFFGPGTRLTVL.

The rearrangement joins TRBV6-5 to TRBJ1-5, with 8 bases identical to TRBD1. Losses at the gene ends were 4 bases for V and 2 bases for J; bases not matched to a gene: 7. This CDR3 has 16 amino acids. Germline loops: CDR1 MNHEY, CDR2 SVGAGI. In nucleotides, the CDR3 is TGTGCCAGCAGTTTAACCGGGACAGGAGGCAATCAGCCCCAGCATTTT. This sequence encodes CASSLTGTGGNQPQHF.

This clone was seen only once. The chain links TRBV11-1 to TRBJ2-7; 7 nucleotides align to TRBD1. Losses at the gene ends were 3 bases for V and 2 bases for J; bases not matched to a gene: 7. This CDR3 comprises 15 residues. CDR1 is SGHAT, CDR2 FQDESV, per germline (reference sequence). This CDR3 is CASSLPGTATYEQYF. The CDR3 bases are TGTGCCAGCAGCTTGCCCGGGACAGCCACCTACGAGCAGTACTTC.

The rearrangement uses TRBV3-1 (or the pseudogene TRBV3-2) and TRBJ2-7, with D unresolved. V was cut by 0 bases and J by 3 bases, with 12 bases left in between. The germline V gene has CDR1 LGHDT and CDR2 YNNKEL (reference sequence). The CDR3 spans 15 residues. DNA of the CDR3: TGTGCCAGCAGCCAAGATACTTCTGAGTACTACGAGCAGTACTTC. As protein: CASSQDTSEYYEQYF.

The genes are TRBV12-5 and TRBJ1-1; tentative D call: TRBD1 (6 bases). Germline V gene lookup returns CDR1 LGHNT and CDR2 FRNRAP. With 6 bases removed from V and 5 bases from J, the gap between germline ends came to 19 bases. This CDR3 comprises 15 residues. In DNA, the CDR3 is TGTGCTAGTGGCCCCGGGACAAGGGGAAGTACTGAAGCTTTCTTT. Its protein product is CASGPGTRGSTEAFF.

This sequence joins TRBV7-2 and TRBJ2-5, with D uncertain. V lost 5 bases, J lost 5 bases, and 12 bases lay in between. The length of the CDR3 is 13 residues. CDR1 and CDR2 (germline): SGHTA, FQGNSA. CDR3: CASSPAGPETQYF. CDR3 sequence (DNA): TGTGCCAGCAGCCCCGCTGGCCCCGAGACCCAGTACTTC.

The J gene is TRBJ1-2, the V gene TRBV6-2 or TRBV6-3; D gene uncertain. This CDR3 comprises 15 residues. V shed 0 bases and J shed 3 bases, with 11 bases lying between them. Germline loops: CDR1 MNHEY, CDR2 SVGEGT. CDR3 amino acids: CASSYSPKRHYGYTF. DNA of the CDR3: TGTGCCAGCAGTTACTCGCCGAAGCGCCACTATGGCTACACCTTC.